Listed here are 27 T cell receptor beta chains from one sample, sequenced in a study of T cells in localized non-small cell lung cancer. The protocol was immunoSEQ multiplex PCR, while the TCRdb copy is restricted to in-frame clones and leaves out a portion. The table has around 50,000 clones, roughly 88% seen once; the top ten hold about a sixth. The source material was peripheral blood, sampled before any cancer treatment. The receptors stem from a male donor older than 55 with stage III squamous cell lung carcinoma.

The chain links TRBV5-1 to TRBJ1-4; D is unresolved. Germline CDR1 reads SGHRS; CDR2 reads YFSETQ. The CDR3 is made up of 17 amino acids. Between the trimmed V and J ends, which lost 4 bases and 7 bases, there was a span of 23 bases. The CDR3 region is CASSPKVSGDASEKLFF. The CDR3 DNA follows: TGCGCCAGCAGCCCAAAGGTCTCCGGCGACGCTAGTGAAAAACTGTTTTTT.

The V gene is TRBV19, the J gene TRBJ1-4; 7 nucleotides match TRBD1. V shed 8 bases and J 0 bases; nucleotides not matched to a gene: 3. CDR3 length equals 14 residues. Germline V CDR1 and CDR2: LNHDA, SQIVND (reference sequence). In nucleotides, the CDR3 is TGTGCCAGTGCCACAGGGGCAACTAATGAAAAACTGTTTTTT. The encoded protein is CASATGATNEKLFF.

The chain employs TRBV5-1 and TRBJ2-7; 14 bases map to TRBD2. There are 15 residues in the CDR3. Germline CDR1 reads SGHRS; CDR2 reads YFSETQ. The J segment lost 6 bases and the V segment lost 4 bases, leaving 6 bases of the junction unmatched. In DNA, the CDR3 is TGCGCCAGCAGCAGAGGACTAGCGGGAGGAAGCGAGCAGTACTTC. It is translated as CASSRGLAGGSEQYF. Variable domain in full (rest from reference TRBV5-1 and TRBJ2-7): KAGVTQTPRYLIKTRGQQVTLSCSPISGHRSVSWYQQTPGQGLQFLFEYFSETQRNKGNFPGRFSGRQFSNSRSEMNVSTLELGDSALYLCASSRGLAGGSEQYFGPGTRLTVT.

The CDR3 DNA reads as TGTGCCAGCAGCCAAGGAGCCGCACAGGACGAACAAGAGACCCAGTACTTC. Translated: CASSQGAAQDEQETQYF. V gene TRBV4-2 combines with J gene TRBJ2-5; TRBD1 might be the D (5 bases). CDR1 LGHNA and CDR2 YNFKEQ come from the germline V gene. V lost 1 base to trimming and J lost 2 bases, with 17 bases between them. The CDR3 loop spans 17 amino acids.

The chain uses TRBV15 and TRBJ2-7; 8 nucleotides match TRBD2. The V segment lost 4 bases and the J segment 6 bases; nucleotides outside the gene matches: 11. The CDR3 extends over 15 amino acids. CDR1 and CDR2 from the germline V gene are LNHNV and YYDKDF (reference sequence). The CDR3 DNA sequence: TGTGCCACCAGCACTCGTGGTAGCGGGGTCCGCGAGCAGTACTTC. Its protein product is CATSTRGSGVREQYF.

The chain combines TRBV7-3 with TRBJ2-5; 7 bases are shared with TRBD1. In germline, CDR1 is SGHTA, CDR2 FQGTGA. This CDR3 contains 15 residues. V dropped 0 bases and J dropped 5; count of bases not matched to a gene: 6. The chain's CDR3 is CASSLTRGPRETQYF. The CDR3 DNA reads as TGTGCCAGCAGCTTAACGAGGGGGCCCCGGGAGACCCAGTACTTC.

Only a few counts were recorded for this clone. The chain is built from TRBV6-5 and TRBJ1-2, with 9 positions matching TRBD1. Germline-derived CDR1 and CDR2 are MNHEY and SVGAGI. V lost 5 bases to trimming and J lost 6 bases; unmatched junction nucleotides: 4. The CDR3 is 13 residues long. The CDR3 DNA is TGTGCCAGCAGTAGGACAGGGGACGATGGCTACACCTTC. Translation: CASSRTGDDGYTF.

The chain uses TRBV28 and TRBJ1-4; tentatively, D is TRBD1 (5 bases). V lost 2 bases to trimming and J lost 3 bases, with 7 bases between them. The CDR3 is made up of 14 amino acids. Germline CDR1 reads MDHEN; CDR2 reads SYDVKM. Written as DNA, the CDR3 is TGTGCCAGCAGTTTAGGGGGGGCTAATGAAAAACTGTTTTTT. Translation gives CASSLGGANEKLFF.

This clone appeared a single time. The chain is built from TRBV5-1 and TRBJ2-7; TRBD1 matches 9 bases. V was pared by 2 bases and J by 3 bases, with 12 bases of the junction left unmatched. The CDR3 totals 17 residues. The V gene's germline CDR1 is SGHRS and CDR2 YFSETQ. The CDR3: CASSLGTGQRGVYEQYF. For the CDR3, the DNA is TGCGCCAGCAGCTTAGGGACAGGGCAAAGGGGGGTCTACGAGCAGTACTTC. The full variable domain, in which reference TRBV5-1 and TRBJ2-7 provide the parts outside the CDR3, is KAGVTQTPRYLIKTRGQQVTLSCSPISGHRSVSWYQQTPGQGLQFLFEYFSETQRNKGNFPGRFSGRQFSNSRSEMNVSTLELGDSALYLCASSLGTGQRGVYEQYFGPGTRLTVT.

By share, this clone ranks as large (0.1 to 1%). Written as DNA, the CDR3 is TGTGCCAGCAGGGACGGACGGCGGAGTGGGGCCAAAAACATTCAGTACTTC. This sequence encodes CASRDGRRSGAKNIQYF. The chain uses TRBV5-6 and TRBJ2-4, with D unclear. CDR1 is SGHDT and CDR2 is YYEEEE in the germline V gene. V lost 5 bases, J lost 1 base, and 19 bases lay in between. The length of the CDR3 is 17 residues.

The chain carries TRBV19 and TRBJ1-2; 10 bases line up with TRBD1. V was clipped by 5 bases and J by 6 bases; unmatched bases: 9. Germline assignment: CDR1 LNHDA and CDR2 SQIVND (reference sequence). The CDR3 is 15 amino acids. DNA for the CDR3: TGTGCCAGTAGTTCCCTGGGACAGGGGAAGAATGGCTACACCTTC. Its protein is CASSSLGQGKNGYTF.

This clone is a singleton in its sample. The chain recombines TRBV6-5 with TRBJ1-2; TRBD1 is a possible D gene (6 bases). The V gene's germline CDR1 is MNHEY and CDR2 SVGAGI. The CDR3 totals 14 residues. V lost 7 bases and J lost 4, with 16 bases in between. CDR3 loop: CASKEGGLGYGYTF. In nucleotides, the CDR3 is TGTGCCAGCAAAGAGGGGGGGCTCGGCTATGGCTACACCTTC.

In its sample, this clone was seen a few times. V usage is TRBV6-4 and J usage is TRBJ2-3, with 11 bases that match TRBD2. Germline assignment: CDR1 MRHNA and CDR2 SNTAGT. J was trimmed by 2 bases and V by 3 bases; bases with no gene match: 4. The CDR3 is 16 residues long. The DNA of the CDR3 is TGTGCCAGCAGTGAGATAGCGGGGGGGCTCACAGATACGCAGTATTTT. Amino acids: CASSEIAGGLTDTQYF.

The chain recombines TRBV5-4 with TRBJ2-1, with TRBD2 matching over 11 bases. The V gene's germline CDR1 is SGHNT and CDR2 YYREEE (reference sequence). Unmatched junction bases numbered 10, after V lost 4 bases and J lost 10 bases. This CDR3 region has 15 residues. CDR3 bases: TGTGCCAGCAGCCAAGGGACTAGCGGACCACCGGAGCAGTTCTTC. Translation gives CASSQGTSGPPEQFF. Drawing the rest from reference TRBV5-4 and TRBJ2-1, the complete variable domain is ETGVTQSPTHLIKTRGQQVTLRCSSQSGHNTVSWYQQALGQGPQFIFQYYREEENGRGNFPPRFSGLQFPNYSSELNVNALELDDSALYLCASSQGTSGPPEQFFGPGTRLTVL.

The CDR3 protein is CSARLVDEQFF. Written as DNA, the CDR3 is TGCAGTGCTAGACTAGTCGATGAGCAGTTCTTC. V gene TRBV20-1 combines with J gene TRBJ2-1; D unclear. The CDR3 loop spans 11 amino acids. V lost 2 bases and J lost 8, with 7 bases in between. Per the germline V gene, CDR1 is DFQATT and CDR2 is SNEGSKA (reference sequence).

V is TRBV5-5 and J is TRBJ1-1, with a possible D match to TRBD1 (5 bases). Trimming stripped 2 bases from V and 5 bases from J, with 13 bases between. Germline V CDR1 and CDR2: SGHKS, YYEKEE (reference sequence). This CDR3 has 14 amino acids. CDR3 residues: CASSFGGLWTEAFF. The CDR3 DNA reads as TGTGCCAGCAGCTTTGGGGGTTTGTGGACTGAAGCTTTCTTT.

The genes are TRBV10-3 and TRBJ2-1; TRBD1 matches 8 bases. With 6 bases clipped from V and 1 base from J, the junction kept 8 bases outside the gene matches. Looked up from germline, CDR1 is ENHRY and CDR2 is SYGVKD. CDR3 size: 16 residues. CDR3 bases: TGTGCCATCAGGGGGACAGGTGGGTCATCCTACAATGAGCAGTTCTTC. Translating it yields CAIRGTGGSSYNEQFF.

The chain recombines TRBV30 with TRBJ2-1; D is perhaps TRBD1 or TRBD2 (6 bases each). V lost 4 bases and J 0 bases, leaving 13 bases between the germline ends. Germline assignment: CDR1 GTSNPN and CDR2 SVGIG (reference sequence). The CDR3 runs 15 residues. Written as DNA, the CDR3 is TGTGCCTGGAATCGGGGGCTAAGCTCCTACAATGAGCAGTTCTTC. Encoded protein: CAWNRGLSSYNEQFF.

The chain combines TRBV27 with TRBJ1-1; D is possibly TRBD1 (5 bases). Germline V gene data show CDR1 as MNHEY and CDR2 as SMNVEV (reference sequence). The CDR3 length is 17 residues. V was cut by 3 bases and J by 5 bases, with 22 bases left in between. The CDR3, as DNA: TGTGCCAGCAGTTTCGTGAGGCAGGGTCGGGTAGGAACTGAAGCTTTCTTT. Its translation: CASSFVRQGRVGTEAFF.

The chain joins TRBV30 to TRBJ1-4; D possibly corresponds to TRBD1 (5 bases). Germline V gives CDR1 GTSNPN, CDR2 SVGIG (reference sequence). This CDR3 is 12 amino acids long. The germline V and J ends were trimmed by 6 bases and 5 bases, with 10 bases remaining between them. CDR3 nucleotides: TGTGCCTGTAGACAGCCGAATGAAAAACTGTTTTTT. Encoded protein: CACRQPNEKLFF.

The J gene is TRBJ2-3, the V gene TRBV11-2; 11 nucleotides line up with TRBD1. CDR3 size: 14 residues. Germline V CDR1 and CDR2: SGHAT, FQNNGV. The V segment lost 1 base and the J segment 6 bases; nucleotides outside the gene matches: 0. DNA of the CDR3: TGTGCCAGCAGCTTAGGGGACAGGGGGGATACGCAGTATTTT. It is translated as CASSLGDRGDTQYF.

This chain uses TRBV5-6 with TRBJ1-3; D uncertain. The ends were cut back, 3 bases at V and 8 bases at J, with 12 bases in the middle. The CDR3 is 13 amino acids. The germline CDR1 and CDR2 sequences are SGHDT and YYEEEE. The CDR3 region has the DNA TGTGCCAGCAGCTCCCGGTGGGAGGACACCATATATTTT. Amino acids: CASSSRWEDTIYF.

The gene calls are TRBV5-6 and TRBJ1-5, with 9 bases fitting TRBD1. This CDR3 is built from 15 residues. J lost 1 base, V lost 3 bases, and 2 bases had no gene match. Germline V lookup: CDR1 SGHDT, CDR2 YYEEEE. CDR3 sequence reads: CASSSDRGSNQPQHF. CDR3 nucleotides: TGTGCCAGCAGCTCTGACAGGGGGAGCAATCAGCCCCAGCATTTT.

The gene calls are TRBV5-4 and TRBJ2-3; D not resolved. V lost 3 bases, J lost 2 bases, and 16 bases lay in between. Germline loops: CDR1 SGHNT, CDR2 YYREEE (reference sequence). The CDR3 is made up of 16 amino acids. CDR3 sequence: CASSSDGLRPTDTQYF. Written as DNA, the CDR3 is TGTGCCAGCAGCTCCGATGGGCTCCGTCCCACAGATACGCAGTATTTT.

In nucleotides, the CDR3 is TGTGCCAGCAGCGTAGTAGCGCCAGATACGCAGTATTTT. It encodes CASSVVAPDTQYF. The V call is TRBV9, the J call TRBJ2-3; D perhaps matches TRBD2 (5 bases). CDR1 and CDR2 (germline): SGDLS, YYNGEE. The CDR3 spans 13 residues. The V end lost 0 bases, the J end lost 4 bases, and 6 bases lay between the germline ends.

The CDR3 loop reads CASSLGPGQGPSIGQPQHF. Written as DNA, the CDR3 is TGTGCCAGCAGCTTAGGACCGGGACAGGGGCCTAGTATCGGTCAGCCCCAGCATTTT. This chain joins TRBV7-2 and TRBJ1-5; TRBD1 matches 10 bases. V trimming: 1 base; J trimming: 6 bases; junction bases outside the gene matches: 15. The germline CDR1 and CDR2 sequences are SGHTA and FQGNSA. The CDR3 is 19 residues long. Full variable domain (remainder filled in from reference TRBV7-2 and TRBJ1-5): GAGVSQSPSNKVTEKGKDVELRCDPISGHTALYWYRQSLGQGLEFLIYFQGNSAPDKSGLPSDRFSAERTGGSVSTLTIQRTQQEDSAVYLCASSLGPGQGPSIGQPQHFGDGTRLSIL.

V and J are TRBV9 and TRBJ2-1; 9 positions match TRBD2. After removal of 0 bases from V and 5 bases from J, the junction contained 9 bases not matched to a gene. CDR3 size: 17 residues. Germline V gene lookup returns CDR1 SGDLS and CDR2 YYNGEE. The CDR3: CASSVVEFAGGNNEQFF. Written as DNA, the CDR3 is TGTGCCAGCAGCGTAGTAGAGTTTGCGGGAGGGAACAATGAGCAGTTCTTC. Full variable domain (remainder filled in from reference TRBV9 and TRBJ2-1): DSGVTQTPKHLITATGQRVTLRCSPRSGDLSVYWYQQSLDQGLQFLIQYYNGEERAKGNILERFSAQQFPDLHSELNLSSLELGDSALYFCASSVVEFAGGNNEQFFGPGTRLTVL.